A selection of T cell receptor beta chains follows, all from one sample in a study of early T cells in non-severe SARS-CoV-2 infection. TCRdb reprocessed the 5' RACE reads with MiXCR, giving one entry per CDR3 protein. The sample gives fewer than 70,000 distinct CDR3 sequences, over 3.5% of which show up once; 3% to 4% is in the top ten. The sample consisted of whole blood, taken at baseline. The receptors were gathered from an adult who was a healthcare worker with PCR-confirmed SARS-CoV-2 infection or an uninfected control (not recorded which). The donor label of this sample is uncertain. Each CDR3 is given with its conserved first and last residue. D genes are given only for firm matches. The size of a clone is reported for some rows only, either as once, few or many, or as a class for expanded clones.

size	length	D	V	J	DNA	CDR3
few	17	TRBD1	TRBV10-3	TRBJ1-2	TGTGCCATCAGTGAGTCGGGCGGGACAGGACATGGTGAAGGCTACACCTTC	CAISESGGTGHGEGYTF
NA	15	TRBD2	TRBV5-4	TRBJ2-5	TGTGCCAGCAGCATGGGACTAGCGCCCCAAGAGACCCAGTACTTC	CASSMGLAPQETQYF
many	16	TRBD1	TRBV28	TRBJ1-1	TGTGCCAGCAGCCCCAGGGGACAGGGAGGGAACACTGAAGCTTTCTTT	CASSPRGQGGNTEAFF
few	13	TRBD1	TRBV10-2	TRBJ1-2	TGCGCCAGCAGTCCCGGGACAGGGAATCGCTACACCTTC	CASSPGTGNRYTF
many	15	NA	TRBV27	TRBJ1-5	TGTGCCAGCAGTTTGACAGCCTATAGCAATCAGCCCCAGCATTTT	CASSLTAYSNQPQHF
NA	14	NA	TRBV28	TRBJ1-4	TGTGCCAGCAAACAGGGAGTGTCGAGTGAAAAACTGTTTTTT	CASKQGVSSEKLFF
many	11	NA	TRBV10-3	TRBJ1-1	TGTGCCATCAGGATGGACACTGAAGCTTTCTTT	CAIRMDTEAFF
many	16	TRBD2	TRBV7-2	TRBJ2-3	TGTGCCAGCAGCCCTTTTCCCGGGACTAGTGTAGATACGCAGTATTTT	CASSPFPGTSVDTQYF
NA	14	NA	TRBV5-6	TRBJ1-1	TGTGCCAGCAGTTTCGGGACAAGGAACACTGAAGCTTTCTTT	CASSFGTRNTEAFF
NA	16	TRBD2	TRBV3-1	TRBJ2-7	TGTGCCAGCAGCCCAGATCCCGGACTAGCGGGCCACGAGCAGTACTTC	CASSPDPGLAGHEQYF
few	16	NA	TRBV4-1	TRBJ2-1	TGCGCCAGCAGCCAAGGAAATAGAGGGACCTACAATGAGCAGTTCTTC	CASSQGNRGTYNEQFF
many	17	TRBD2	TRBV4-3	TRBJ2-4	TGCGCCAGCAGCCATGTTACTAGCGGGGAGGCCAAAAACATTCAGTACTTC	CASSHVTSGEAKNIQYF
few	17	NA	TRBV18	TRBJ2-7	TGTGCCAGCTCACCAATCAATGCAGGGGATACCTCCTACGAGCAGTACTTC	CASSPINAGDTSYEQYF